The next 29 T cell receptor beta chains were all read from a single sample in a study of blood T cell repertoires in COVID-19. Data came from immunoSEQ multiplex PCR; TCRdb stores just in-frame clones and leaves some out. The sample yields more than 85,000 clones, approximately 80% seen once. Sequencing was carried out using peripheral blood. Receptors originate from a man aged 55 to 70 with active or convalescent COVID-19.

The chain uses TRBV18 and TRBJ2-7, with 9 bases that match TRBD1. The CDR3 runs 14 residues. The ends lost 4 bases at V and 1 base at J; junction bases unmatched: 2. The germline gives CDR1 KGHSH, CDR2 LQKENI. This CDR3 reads CASSRGTGSYEQYF. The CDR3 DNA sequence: TGTGCCAGCTCACGCGGGACAGGGTCCTACGAGCAGTACTTC. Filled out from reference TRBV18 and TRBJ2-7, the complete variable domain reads NAGVMQNPRHLVRRRGQEARLRCSPMKGHSHVYWYRQLPEEGLKFMVYLQKENIIDESGMPKERFSAEFPKEGPSILRIQQVVRGDSAAYFCASSRGTGSYEQYFGPGTRLTVT.

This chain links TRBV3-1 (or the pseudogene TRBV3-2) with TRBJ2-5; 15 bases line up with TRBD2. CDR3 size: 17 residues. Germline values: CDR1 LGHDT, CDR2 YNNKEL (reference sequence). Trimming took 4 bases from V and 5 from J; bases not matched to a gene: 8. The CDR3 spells CASSPGLAGGPGETQYF. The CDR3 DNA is TGTGCCAGCAGCCCTGGACTAGCGGGAGGGCCGGGGGAGACCCAGTACTTC.

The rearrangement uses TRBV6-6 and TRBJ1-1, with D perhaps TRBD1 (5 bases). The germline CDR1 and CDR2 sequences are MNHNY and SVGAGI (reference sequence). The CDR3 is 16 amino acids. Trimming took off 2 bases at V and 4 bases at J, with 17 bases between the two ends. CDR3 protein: CASSYPTYRMGTEAFF. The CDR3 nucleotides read TGTGCCAGCAGTTACCCCACTTACAGGATGGGCACTGAAGCTTTCTTT.

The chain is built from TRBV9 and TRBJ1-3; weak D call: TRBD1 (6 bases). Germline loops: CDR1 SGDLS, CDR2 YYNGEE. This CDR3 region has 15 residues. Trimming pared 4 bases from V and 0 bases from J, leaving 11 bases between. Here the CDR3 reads CASSTGQNSGNTIYF. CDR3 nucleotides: TGTGCCAGCAGCACTGGACAGAACTCTGGAAACACCATATATTTT.

CDR3 loop: CASNRGAGRQYF. The CDR3 DNA reads TGTGCCAGCAACCGGGGGGCTGGGAGGCAGTATTTT. The V and J genes are TRBV2 and TRBJ2-3; D may be TRBD2 (7 bases). The V end was cut by 7 bases, the J end by 11 bases, with 16 bases between. The V gene's germline CDR1 is SNHLY and CDR2 FYNNEI. CDR3 size: 12 residues.

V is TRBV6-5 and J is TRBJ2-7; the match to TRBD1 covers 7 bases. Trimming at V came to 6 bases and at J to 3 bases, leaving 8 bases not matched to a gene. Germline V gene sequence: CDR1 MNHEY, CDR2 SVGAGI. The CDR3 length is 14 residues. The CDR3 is CASRDPGQSYEQYF. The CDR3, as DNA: TGTGCCAGCAGGGACCCGGGACAGAGCTACGAGCAGTACTTC.

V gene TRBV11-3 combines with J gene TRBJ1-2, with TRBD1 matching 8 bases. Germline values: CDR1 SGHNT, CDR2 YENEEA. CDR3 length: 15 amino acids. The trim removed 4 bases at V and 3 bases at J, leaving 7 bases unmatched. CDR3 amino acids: CASSSGQAPYYGYTF. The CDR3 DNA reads TGTGCCAGCAGCTCGGGACAGGCGCCTTACTATGGCTACACCTTC.

The CDR3 spells CASGGDLGKTIYF. In DNA, the CDR3 is TGTGCCAGCGGCGGGGACTTGGGGAAGACCATATATTTT. The chain has TRBV2 and TRBJ1-3; TRBD1 is a possible D gene (5 bases). This CDR3 contains 13 residues. The V gene lost 8 bases and the J gene lost 10 bases, with 18 bases spanning the gap. Germline assignment: CDR1 SNHLY and CDR2 FYNNEI. The full variable domain, with the rest looked up from reference TRBV2 and TRBJ1-3, is EPEVTQTPSHQVTQMGQEVILRCVPISNHLYFYWYRQILGQKVEFLVSFYNNEISEKSEIFDDQFSVERPDGSNFTLKIRSTKLEDSAMYFCASGGDLGKTIYFGEGSWLTVV.

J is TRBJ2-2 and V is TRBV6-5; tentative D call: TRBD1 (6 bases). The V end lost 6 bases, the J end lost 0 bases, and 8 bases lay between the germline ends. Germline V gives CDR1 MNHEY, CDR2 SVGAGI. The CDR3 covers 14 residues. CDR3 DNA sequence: TGTGCCAGCAGCTCAGGGGCGAACACCGGGGAGCTGTTTTTT. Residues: CASSSGANTGELFF.

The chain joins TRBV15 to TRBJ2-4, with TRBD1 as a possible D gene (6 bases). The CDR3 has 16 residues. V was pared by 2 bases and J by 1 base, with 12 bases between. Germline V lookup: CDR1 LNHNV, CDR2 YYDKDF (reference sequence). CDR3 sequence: CATSRQGSPAKNIQYF. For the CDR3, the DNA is TGTGCCACCAGCAGACAGGGGAGCCCGGCCAAAAACATTCAGTACTTC.

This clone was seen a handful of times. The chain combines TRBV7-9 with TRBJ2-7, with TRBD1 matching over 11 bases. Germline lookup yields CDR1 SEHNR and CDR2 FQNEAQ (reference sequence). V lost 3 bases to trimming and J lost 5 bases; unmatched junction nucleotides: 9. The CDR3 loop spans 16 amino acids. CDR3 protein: CASSFFGTGGNHEQYF. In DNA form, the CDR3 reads TGTGCCAGCAGCTTTTTCGGGACAGGGGGGAATCACGAGCAGTACTTC.

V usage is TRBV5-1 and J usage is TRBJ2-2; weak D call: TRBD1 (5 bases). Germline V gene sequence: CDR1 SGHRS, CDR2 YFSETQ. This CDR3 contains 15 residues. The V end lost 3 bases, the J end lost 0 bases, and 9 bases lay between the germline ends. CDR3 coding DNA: TGCGCCAGCAGCTCTCGACAGCCGAACACCGGGGAGCTGTTTTTT. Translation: CASSSRQPNTGELFF.

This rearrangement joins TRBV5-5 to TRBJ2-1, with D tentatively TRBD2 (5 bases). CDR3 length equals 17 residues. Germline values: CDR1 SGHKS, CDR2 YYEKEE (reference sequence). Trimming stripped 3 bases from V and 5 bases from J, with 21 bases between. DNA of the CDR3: TGTGCCAGCAGCTCGATTTGGACTCCACAATTAAACAATGAGCAGTTCTTC. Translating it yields CASSSIWTPQLNNEQFF.

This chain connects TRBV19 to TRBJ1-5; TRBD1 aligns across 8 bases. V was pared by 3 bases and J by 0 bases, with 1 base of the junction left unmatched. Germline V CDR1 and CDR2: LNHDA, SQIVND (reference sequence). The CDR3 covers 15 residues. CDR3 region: CASSMDRASNQPQHF. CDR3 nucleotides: TGTGCCAGTAGTATGGACAGGGCTAGCAATCAGCCCCAGCATTTT.

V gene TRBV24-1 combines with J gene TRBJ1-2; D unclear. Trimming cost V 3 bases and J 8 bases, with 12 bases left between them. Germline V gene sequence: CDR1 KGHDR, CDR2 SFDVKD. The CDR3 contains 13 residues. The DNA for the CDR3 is TGTGCCACCAGTGATCCGACGGGTATCGGCTACACCTTC. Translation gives CATSDPTGIGYTF.

DNA of the CDR3: TGTGCCAGCAGTCCCCGACTAGTGGTTACGCAGTATTTT. Protein product: CASSPRLVVTQYF. The chain recombines TRBV6-5 with TRBJ2-3, with D perhaps matching TRBD2 (6 bases). The CDR3 extends over 13 amino acids. The ends were cut back, 5 bases at V and 8 bases at J, with 14 bases in the middle. Germline CDR1 reads MNHEY; CDR2 reads SVGAGI.

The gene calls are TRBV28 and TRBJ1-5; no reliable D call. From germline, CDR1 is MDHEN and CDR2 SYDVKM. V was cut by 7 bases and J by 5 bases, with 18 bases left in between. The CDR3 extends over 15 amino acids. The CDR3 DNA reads TGTGCCAGCACTCCTCCGGGGTCTCGGGATCAGCCCCAGCATTTT. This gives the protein CASTPPGSRDQPQHF. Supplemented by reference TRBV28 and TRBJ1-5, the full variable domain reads DVKVTQSSRYLVKRTGEKVFLECVQDMDHENMFWYRQDPGLGLRLIYFSYDVKMKEKGDIPEGYSVSREKKERFSLILESASTNQTSMYLCASTPPGSRDQPQHFGDGTRLSIL.

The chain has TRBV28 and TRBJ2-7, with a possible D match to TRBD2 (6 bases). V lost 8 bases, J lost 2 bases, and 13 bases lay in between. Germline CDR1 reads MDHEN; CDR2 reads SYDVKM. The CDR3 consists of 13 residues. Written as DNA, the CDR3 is TGTGCCAGCGGGGGGACGTCTACCTACGAGCAGTACTTC. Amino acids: CASGGTSTYEQYF.

This chain's CDR3 is CAWSVRLVVADTQYF. The DNA of the CDR3 is TGTGCCTGGAGTGTACGTCTAGTGGTGGCAGATACGCAGTATTTT. This sequence joins TRBV30 and TRBJ2-3, with D unclear. The CDR3 spans 15 residues. CDR1 is GTSNPN and CDR2 is SVGIG in the germline V gene (reference sequence). Deletions cut 0 bases from V and 4 bases from J, with 14 bases between.

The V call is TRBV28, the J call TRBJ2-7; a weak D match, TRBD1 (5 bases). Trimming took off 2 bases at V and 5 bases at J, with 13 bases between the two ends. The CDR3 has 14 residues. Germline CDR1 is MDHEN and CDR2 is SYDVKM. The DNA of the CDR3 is TGTGCCAGCAGTTTAGCGGACACCGGTAACGAGCAGTACTTC. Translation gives CASSLADTGNEQYF.

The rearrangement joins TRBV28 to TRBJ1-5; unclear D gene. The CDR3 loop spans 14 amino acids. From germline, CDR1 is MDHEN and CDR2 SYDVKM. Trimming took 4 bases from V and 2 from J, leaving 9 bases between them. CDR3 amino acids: CASSSPSGNQPQHF. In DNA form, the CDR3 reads TGTGCCAGCAGTTCTCCATCGGGCAATCAGCCCCAGCATTTT.

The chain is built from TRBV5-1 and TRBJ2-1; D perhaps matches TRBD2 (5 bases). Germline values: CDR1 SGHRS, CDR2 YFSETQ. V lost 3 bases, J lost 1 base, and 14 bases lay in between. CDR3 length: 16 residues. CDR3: CASSSSSAGSYNEQFF. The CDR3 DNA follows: TGCGCCAGCAGCTCCTCCTCGGCGGGTTCCTACAATGAGCAGTTCTTC.

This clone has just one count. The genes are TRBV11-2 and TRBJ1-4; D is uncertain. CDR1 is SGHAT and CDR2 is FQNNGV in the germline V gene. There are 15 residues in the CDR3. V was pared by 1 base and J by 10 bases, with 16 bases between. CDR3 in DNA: TGTGCCAGCAGCTTAGGCCAGAGGGATCGCGGAAAACTGTTTTTT. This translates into CASSLGQRDRGKLFF.

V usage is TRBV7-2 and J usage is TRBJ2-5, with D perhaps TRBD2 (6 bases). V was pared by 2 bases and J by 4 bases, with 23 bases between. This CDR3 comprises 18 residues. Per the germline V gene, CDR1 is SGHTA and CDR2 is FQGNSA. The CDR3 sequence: CASSLWKARGREGETQYF. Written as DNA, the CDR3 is TGTGCCAGCAGCTTATGGAAAGCCAGAGGGCGGGAAGGAGAGACCCAGTACTTC.

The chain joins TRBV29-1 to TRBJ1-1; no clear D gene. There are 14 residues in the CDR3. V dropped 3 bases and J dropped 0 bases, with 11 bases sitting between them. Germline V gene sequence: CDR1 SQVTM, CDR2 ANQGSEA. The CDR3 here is CSVETVRLNTEAFF. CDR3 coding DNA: TGCAGCGTTGAGACGGTCAGGTTGAACACTGAAGCTTTCTTT.

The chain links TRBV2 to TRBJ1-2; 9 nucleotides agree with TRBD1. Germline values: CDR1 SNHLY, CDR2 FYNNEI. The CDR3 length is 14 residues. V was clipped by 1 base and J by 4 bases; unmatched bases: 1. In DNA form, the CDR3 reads TGTGCCAGCAGTGAAGAACAGGGGGCCTATGGCTACACCTTC. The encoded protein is CASSEEQGAYGYTF. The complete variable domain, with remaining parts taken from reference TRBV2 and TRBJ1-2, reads EPEVTQTPSHQVTQMGQEVILRCVPISNHLYFYWYRQILGQKVEFLVSFYNNEISEKSEIFDDQFSVERPDGSNFTLKIRSTKLEDSAMYFCASSEEQGAYGYTFGSGTRLTVV.

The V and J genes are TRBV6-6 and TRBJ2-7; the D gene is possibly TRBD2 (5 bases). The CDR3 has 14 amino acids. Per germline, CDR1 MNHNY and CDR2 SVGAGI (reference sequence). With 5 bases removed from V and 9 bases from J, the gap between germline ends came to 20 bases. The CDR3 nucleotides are TGTGCCAGCAGTCACCCGGGGAGAGCTACGACGCAGTACGTC. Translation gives CASSHPGRATTQYV.

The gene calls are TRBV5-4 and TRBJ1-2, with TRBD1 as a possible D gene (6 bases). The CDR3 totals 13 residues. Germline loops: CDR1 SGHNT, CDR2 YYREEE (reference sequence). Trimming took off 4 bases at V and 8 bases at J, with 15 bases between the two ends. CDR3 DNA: TGTGCCAGCAGCCTGAGGGGGGGTGTCGGCTACACCTTC. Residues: CASSLRGGVGYTF.

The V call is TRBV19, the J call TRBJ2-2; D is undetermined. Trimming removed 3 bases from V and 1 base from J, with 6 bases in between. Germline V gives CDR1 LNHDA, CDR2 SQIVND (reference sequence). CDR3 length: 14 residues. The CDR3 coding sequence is TGTGCCAGTAGTATGTGGCAGAACACCGGGGAGCTGTTTTTT. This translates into CASSMWQNTGELFF.